Below, one T cell receptor beta chain is given with its context. Antigen: not known. These data are taken from a study of cytomegalovirus exposure and HLA in healthy donors. Primers: 60 Vbeta forward and 13 Jbeta reverse. The assay was immunoSEQ multiplex PCR, and TCRdb's table has in-frame clones only and misses some. The sample yields about 200,000 clones, roughly 80% seen once. CDR3 length: 18 residues. The junction had 19 bases not matched to a gene; V was cut back by 4 bases and J by 8 bases. Germline V gives CDR1 GTSNPN, CDR2 SVGIG (reference sequence). Study-wide points: A later analysis linked a missense variant in DCLRE1C to the trimming of TCR beta V and J genes.

The TCR originated in a woman aged 40-49 years in good health and CMV-seronegative. Sequencing was performed on PBMCs. The rearrangement joins TRBV30 to TRBJ2-1, with 11 bases lining up with TRBD2. The chain's CDR3 is CAWTPLGLGLAGTHEQFF. In DNA, the CDR3 is TGTGCCTGGACCCCCTTGGGGCTAGGACTAGCGGGTACCCATGAGCAGTTCTTC.